This T cell receptor beta chain was obtained from a study of cytomegalovirus exposure and HLA in healthy donors. General observations from the study: Overall, approximately 150 TCR beta chains were annotated as cytomegalovirus-associated.

The study ran its PCR with 60 Vbeta and 13 Jbeta primers. The method was immunoSEQ multiplex PCR; TCRdb's version includes in-frame clones alone and lacks a portion of them. This sample carries around 110,000 clones, around 77% of them seen once, and the ten largest clones take roughly 4.2%. With respect to this clone: The antigen remains undetermined.

Germline V gene data show CDR1 as GTSNPN and CDR2 as SVGIG (reference sequence). The CDR3 runs 16 residues. V dropped 0 bases and J dropped 7 bases, with 22 bases sitting between them. This TCR derives from a male donor in good health and CMV-seronegative. The chain uses TRBV30 and TRBJ2-7; the D gene is possibly TRBD2 (5 bases). Sequenced sample: PBMCs. CDR3 nucleotide sequence: TGTGCCTGGAGTGTACAAGGCCGGGCTAGCTTGAGGGAGCAGTACTTC. It encodes CAWSVQGRASLREQYF.